This T cell receptor beta chain was profiled in a study of cytomegalovirus exposure and HLA in healthy donors. Study information: Of the donors genotyped, some 400 in all, about 80% fell in the Caucasian-associated ancestry cluster. Study-wide results and limits: Follow-up analysis seemed to connect common viral pathogens with several of the most significant clusters identified.

V shed 1 base and J shed 9 bases, with 21 bases lying between them. The germline CDR1 and CDR2 sequences are SGHDT and YYEEEE. CDR3 length: 16 residues. Primers included in the PCR were 60 Vbeta and 13 Jbeta primers. Sequenced by immunoSEQ multiplex PCR; TCRdb stores in-frame clones only, minus some. This table has about 150,000 clones, about four fifths appearing once. Concerning this clone itself: The target antigen is unknown.

This TCR was recovered from a woman aged 50 to 60 in good health and CMV-seropositive. The sample comprised PBMCs. The chain links TRBV5-6 to TRBJ2-3, with D possibly being TRBD2 (5 bases). DNA for the CDR3: TGTGCCAGCAGCTTGTGGGAAGATGGGGAGTTTAGAACGCAGTATTTT. Encoded protein: CASSLWEDGEFRTQYF.